This T cell receptor (beta chain) was profiled in a study of T cells in Graves' hyperthyroidism and ophthalmopathy. The sample holds many counts of this clonotype. Researchers took RNA transcripts and amplified the TCR beta CDR3 regions from them. In the first-round RT-PCR of the TCR CDR3, the HTBI primer set was used. In TCRdb, the multiplex PCR reads were re-called with MiXCR into one record per CDR3 protein. Of 650,000 to 750,000 distinct CDR3 sequences in the sample, 12% to 15% were seen once. The germline CDR1 and CDR2 sequences are SEHNR and FQNEAQ (reference sequence). This CDR3 region has 20 residues. Losses at the gene ends were 5 bases for V and 2 bases for J; bases not matched to a gene: 17.

This chain joins TRBV7-9 and TRBJ2-1, with 11 bases identical to TRBD2. The receptor was derived from a woman aged 18-29 years with Graves' hyperthyroidism. The sequenced material came from blood. The CDR3 sequence is CASSPPGTSGGGGPYNEQFF. The CDR3 nucleotides read TGTGCCAGCAGCCCGCCCGGGACTAGCGGAGGGGGGGGTCCCTACAATGAGCAGTTCTTC. Full variable domain (outside the CDR3, taken from reference TRBV7-9 and TRBJ2-1): DTGVSQNPRHKITKRGQNVTFRCDPISEHNRLYWYRQTLGQGPEFLTYFQNEAQLEKSRLLSDRFSAERPKGSFSTLEIQRTEQGDSAMYLCASSPPGTSGGGGPYNEQFFGPGTRLTVL.